Following are 27 T cell receptor beta chains from one sample sequenced in a study of cytomegalovirus exposure and HLA in healthy donors. 13 Jbeta primers and 60 Vbeta primers were used for the PCR. Sequencing was performed with immunoSEQ multiplex PCR; in TCRdb, only in-frame clones are kept and a portion is missing. Here the sample spans 120,000 to 150,000 clones, roughly 80% being singletons. What was sequenced was PBMCs. These TCRs come from a woman between 40 and 55 years old in good health and CMV-seropositive.

Concerning this clone: At one end the junction does not follow the germline gene, possibly because of a read error. The chain couples TRBV7-9 to TRBJ1-4; tentatively, D is TRBD1 (6 bases). CDR1 and CDR2 (germline): SEHNR, FQNEAQ (reference sequence). CDR3 size: 12 residues. This CDR3 is CSSSPETGVSFF. CDR3 in DNA: TGTTCCAGCAGCCCCGAGACAGGTGTTTCTTTTTTT.

This clone was detected only once. The rearrangement joins TRBV30 to TRBJ2-3; TRBD1 might be the D (5 bases). CDR3 length equals 12 residues. Germline CDR1 and CDR2: GTSNPN and SVGIG (reference sequence). Deletions cut 4 bases from V and 4 bases from J, with 9 bases between. The CDR3 coding sequence is TGTGCCTGGAAAGGGGTCGCAGATACGCAGTATTTT. It yields the protein CAWKGVADTQYF.

This clone was seen only a few times. This chain links TRBV2 with TRBJ1-4; D remains ambiguous. V was pared by 8 bases and J by 2 bases, with 9 bases between. The germline V gene encodes CDR1 SNHLY and CDR2 FYNNEI. The CDR3 consists of 13 residues. The DNA for the CDR3 is TGTGCCAGCCAGCGGGTGACTAATGAAAAACTGTTTTTT. As protein: CASQRVTNEKLFF.

The chain recombines TRBV7-9 with TRBJ2-2; 8 bases line up with TRBD2. The CDR3 is 16 residues long. With V trimmed by 2 bases and J by 3 bases, 5 bases remained unmatched. Germline CDR1 and CDR2: SEHNR and FQNEAQ (reference sequence). CDR3 in amino acids: CASSLRSGGDTGELFF. As DNA, the CDR3 is TGTGCCAGCAGCTTACGGAGCGGGGGTGACACCGGGGAGCTGTTTTTT.

J is TRBJ1-1 and V is TRBV7-3; 7 positions match TRBD1. Germline V gene data show CDR1 as SGHTA and CDR2 as FQGTGA. V lost 5 bases to trimming and J lost 2 bases; unmatched junction nucleotides: 5. The CDR3 has 14 residues. Here the CDR3 DNA reads TGTGCCAGCAGCCCACAGGGGCCCAACACTGAAGCTTTCTTT. Translated, it gives CASSPQGPNTEAFF.

The genes are TRBV7-9 and TRBJ1-6; 7 bases line up with TRBD1. The CDR3 is 14 amino acids. CDR1 is SEHNR and CDR2 is FQNEAQ in the germline V gene (reference sequence). Trimming took 5 bases from V and 5 from J; bases not matched to a gene: 3. The CDR3 is CASSPGQNNSPLHF. Here the CDR3 DNA reads TGTGCCAGCAGCCCGGGACAGAATAATTCACCCCTCCACTTT.

V usage is TRBV2 and J usage is TRBJ1-6; no firm D call. Trimming took off 4 bases at V and 10 bases at J, with 26 bases between the two ends. The V gene's germline CDR1 is SNHLY and CDR2 FYNNEI. The CDR3 has 18 amino acids. CDR3 loop: CASSAPGGQVIVGSPLHF. CDR3 in DNA: TGTGCCAGCAGTGCCCCCGGAGGGCAGGTCATCGTCGGATCACCCCTCCACTTT.

This clone was seen once. This rearrangement joins TRBV7-4 to TRBJ2-1; the D gene is possibly TRBD2 (5 bases). Trimming pared 2 bases from V and 0 bases from J, leaving 17 bases between. This CDR3 is 18 amino acids long. CDR1 and CDR2 from the germline V gene are SGHVT and SQSDAQ. The DNA of the CDR3 is TGTGCCAGCAGCTTAAAGGGTGGAGGATTGAGCTCCTACAATGAGCAGTTCTTC. Protein product: CASSLKGGGLSSYNEQFF.

The chain employs TRBV7-3 and TRBJ2-5, with 11 nucleotides matching TRBD2. V was clipped by 2 bases and J by 2 bases; unmatched bases: 4. The V gene's germline CDR1 is SGHTA and CDR2 FQGTGA. The CDR3 runs to 16 residues. The CDR3, as DNA: TGTGCCAGCAGCTTAGGTAGCGGGGGGGGACAAGAGACCCAGTACTTC. Translating it yields CASSLGSGGGQETQYF.

This clone has a handful of counts. An end of the junction differs from the germline gene, which may be a read error. The rearrangement joins TRBV7-9 to TRBJ1-2, with no clear D. Per germline, CDR1 SEHNR and CDR2 FQNEAQ (reference sequence). This CDR3 is 14 amino acids long. The CDR3 here is CSSSGGLGIRGYTF. CDR3 coding DNA: TGTTCCAGCAGCGGCGGCCTCGGCATTAGGGGCTACACCTTC.

The chain recombines TRBV7-3 with TRBJ2-5; 7 bases are a match to TRBD2. Unmatched junction bases numbered 9, after V lost 1 base and J lost 1 base. The length of the CDR3 is 17 residues. The germline CDR1 and CDR2 sequences are SGHTA and FQGTGA. CDR3 loop: CASSLSPPGGTQETQYF. DNA for the CDR3: TGTGCCAGCAGCTTAAGCCCCCCCGGGGGGACCCAAGAGACCCAGTACTTC.

V gene TRBV9 combines with J gene TRBJ2-1; 12 bases match TRBD2. From germline, CDR1 is SGDLS and CDR2 YYNGEE. The CDR3 consists of 15 residues. V gave up 4 bases and J gave up 4 bases; unmatched junction bases: 3. DNA of the CDR3: TGTGCCAGCAGCACCGGACTAGCGGGGTACAATGAGCAGTTCTTC. This encodes CASSTGLAGYNEQFF.

The chain couples TRBV2 to TRBJ1-2; 10 bases align to TRBD1. The CDR3 is 13 residues long. Germline V gene lookup returns CDR1 SNHLY and CDR2 FYNNEI. Trimming cost V 8 bases and J 8 bases; bases outside gene matches: 8. This CDR3 is CASREGQGRGYTF. CDR3 bases: TGTGCCAGCCGAGAGGGACAGGGGAGAGGCTACACCTTC.

The genes are TRBV5-1 and TRBJ1-1; TRBD1 aligns across 7 bases. V lost 0 bases and J lost 6; bases outside the gene matches: 2. This CDR3 comprises 13 residues. Germline loops: CDR1 SGHRS, CDR2 YFSETQ. CDR3 nucleotide sequence: TGCGCCAGCAGCTTGGAAGGGGGCCCTGAAGCTTTCTTT. This translates into CASSLEGGPEAFF.

This clone was counted once. The chain combines TRBV30 with TRBJ1-4; D is unclear. Germline CDR1 is GTSNPN and CDR2 is SVGIG (reference sequence). The V end lost 0 bases, the J end lost 11 bases, and 10 bases lay between the germline ends. The CDR3 runs to 12 residues. The CDR3 region is CAWSVEGGKLFF. CDR3 coding DNA: TGTGCCTGGAGTGTCGAGGGCGGGAAACTGTTTTTT. Supplemented by reference TRBV30 and TRBJ1-4, the full variable domain reads SQTIHQWPATLVQPVGSPLSLECTVEGTSNPNLYWYRQAAGRGLQLLFYSVGIGQISSEVPQNLSASRPQDRQFILSSKKLLLSDSGFYLCAWSVEGGKLFFGSGTQLSVL.

This clone turned up a few times. The chain joins TRBV4-1 to TRBJ2-1; D is undetermined. V gave up 4 bases and J gave up 0 bases, with 4 bases separating them. This CDR3 is built from 13 residues. Germline V gene lookup returns CDR1 MGHRA and CDR2 YSYEKL. CDR3 coding DNA: TGCGCCAGCAGCCTTAGCTCCTACAATGAGCAGTTCTTC. This translates into CASSLSSYNEQFF.

The gene calls are TRBV5-1 and TRBJ2-5, with D possibly matching TRBD2 (6 bases). Germline CDR1 is SGHRS and CDR2 is YFSETQ. Between the trimmed V and J ends, which lost 0 bases and 5 bases, there was a span of 14 bases. This CDR3 comprises 15 residues. The DNA of the CDR3 is TGCGCCAGCAGCTTGGAATCGGGACTGCGGGAGACCCAGTACTTC. Protein sequence: CASSLESGLRETQYF.

This chain connects TRBV7-9 to TRBJ1-1; D might be TRBD1 (5 bases). CDR3 length equals 17 residues. Trimming stripped 5 bases from V and 0 bases from J, with 19 bases between. Germline CDR1 is SEHNR and CDR2 is FQNEAQ (reference sequence). The CDR3 sequence: CASSPTGLTDMNTEAFF. In nucleotides, the CDR3 is TGTGCCAGCAGCCCGACCGGGTTGACAGATATGAACACTGAAGCTTTCTTT.

The chain couples TRBV19 to TRBJ1-5, with a weak D call TRBD1 (5 bases). The CDR3 extends over 17 amino acids. CDR1 is LNHDA, CDR2 SQIVND, per germline (reference sequence). V lost 7 bases and J lost 0, with 19 bases in between. CDR3 bases: TGTGCCAGTACCCCTTGGCAGGGCGTTAATAGCAATCAGCCCCAGCATTTT. It is translated as CASTPWQGVNSNQPQHF.

V is TRBV5-1 and J is TRBJ2-3, with 12 positions matching TRBD2. The CDR3 covers 19 residues. The J segment lost 4 bases and the V segment lost 6 bases, leaving 18 bases of the junction unmatched. Per germline, CDR1 SGHRS and CDR2 YFSETQ. CDR3 sequence (DNA): TGCGCCAGCACCCCCTGGTGGGCTAGCGGGGGGGCCGGCGCAGATACGCAGTATTTT. It translates to CASTPWWASGGAGADTQYF.

The rearrangement links TRBV5-6 to TRBJ2-1; 7 bases agree with TRBD1. Germline V gives CDR1 SGHDT, CDR2 YYEEEE. The V gene end was trimmed by 0 bases and the J gene end by 5 bases; junction bases not matched to a gene: 2. CDR3 size: 14 residues. The CDR3 loop reads CASSLGDSDNEQFF. CDR3 in DNA: TGTGCCAGCAGCTTGGGGGACAGTGACAATGAGCAGTTCTTC.

The V and J genes are TRBV2 and TRBJ2-2, with D tentatively TRBD1 (6 bases). CDR3 length equals 15 residues. Trimming removed 2 bases at V and 5 bases at J, with 12 bases between. CDR1 is SNHLY, CDR2 FYNNEI, per germline. CDR3: CASSERGYTTGELFF. In nucleotides, the CDR3 is TGTGCCAGCAGTGAAAGGGGGTATACGACCGGGGAGCTGTTTTTT.

This chain connects TRBV7-9 to TRBJ2-5; D not certain. The CDR3 sequence is 13 residues long. With 1 base removed from V and 6 bases from J, the gap between germline ends came to 9 bases. Germline-derived CDR1 and CDR2 are SEHNR and FQNEAQ (reference sequence). CDR3 nucleotides: TGTGCCAGCAGCTTAGGGGCCGACAAGACCCAGTACTTC. The encoded protein is CASSLGADKTQYF.

V gene TRBV29-1 combines with J gene TRBJ2-1, with TRBD2 identical over 8 bases. CDR1 and CDR2 (germline): SQVTM, ANQGSEA. The CDR3 is 13 residues long. With V trimmed by 4 bases and J by 5 bases, 4 bases remained unmatched. The CDR3 DNA reads TGCAGCGTTGCAAGCGGGGGAAACAATGAGCAGTTCTTC. This encodes CSVASGGNNEQFF.

The chain is built from TRBV19 and TRBJ1-5, with D perhaps matching TRBD1 (5 bases). Trimming left V 4 bases short and J 4 bases short, with 20 bases between. CDR1 is LNHDA and CDR2 is SQIVND in the germline V gene (reference sequence). The length of the CDR3 is 17 residues. The CDR3 sequence is CASSRGLLTGSNQPQHF. The DNA of the CDR3 is TGTGCCAGTAGTAGGGGACTTCTGACCGGGTCGAATCAGCCCCAGCATTTT. Together with reference TRBV19 and TRBJ1-5, the CDR3 gives the full variable domain: DGGITQSPKYLFRKEGQNVTLSCEQNLNHDAMYWYRQDPGQGLRLIYYSQIVNDFQKGDIAEGYSVSREKKESFPLTVTSAQKNPTAFYLCASSRGLLTGSNQPQHFGDGTRLSIL.

The chain is built from TRBV9 and TRBJ1-3; unclear D gene. This CDR3 has 16 amino acids. Trimming cost V 0 bases and J 0 bases, with 10 bases left between them. CDR1 and CDR2 (germline): SGDLS, YYNGEE. As DNA, the CDR3 is TGTGCCAGCAGCGTAGGCCTGTCACTCTCTGGAAACACCATATATTTT. Its protein product is CASSVGLSLSGNTIYF.

J is TRBJ1-1 and V is TRBV5-4, with D maybe TRBD1 (6 bases). Germline CDR1 SGHNT, CDR2 YYREEE (reference sequence). The CDR3 is 15 residues long. V lost 1 base to trimming and J lost 1 base, with 11 bases between them. CDR3 in DNA: TGTGCCAGCAGCTTGCCAGGGGCGCAGAACACTGAAGCTTTCTTT. Its translation: CASSLPGAQNTEAFF.